What follows are 12 T cell receptor beta chains derived from one specimen sequenced in a study of spatial heterogeneity in lung cancer. TCRdb re-called the 5' RACE reads through MiXCR, storing one row per CDR3 protein. Among roughly 40,000 distinct CDR3 sequences listed, approximately 6.2% were seen once. Time point: sample taken at primary tumor resection. Sequences were derived from PBMCs, sampled at surgery. Receptor source: a female donor with early-stage non-small cell lung cancer.

This clonotype was counted ten times or more. This chain links TRBV20-1 with TRBJ2-2, with D possibly matching TRBD2 (6 bases). The germline V and J ends were trimmed by 3 bases and 8 bases, with 13 bases remaining between them. CDR3 length equals 13 residues. The germline V gene has CDR1 DFQATT and CDR2 SNEGSKA (reference sequence). CDR3 nucleotide sequence: TGCAGTGCTAGGAAGCCCAGCGGGGGGGAGCTGTTTTTT. Translation: CSARKPSGGELFF.

This clonotype was recorded many times. The chain uses TRBV12-3 or TRBV12-4 and TRBJ1-1; D call uncertain. Trimming took 7 bases from V and 1 from J, leaving 4 bases between them. The CDR3 consists of 11 residues. The CDR3 DNA reads TGTGCCAGCACCAAGAACACTGAAGCTTTCTTT. It encodes CASTKNTEAFF.

This clonotype was counted at least ten times. This chain uses TRBV15 with TRBJ1-4; no definite D call. Trimming cost V 3 bases and J 1 base, with 12 bases left between them. CDR3 size: 16 residues. Germline CDR1 is LNHNV and CDR2 is YYDKDF (reference sequence). CDR3 DNA: TGTGCCACCAGCAGCCCCTCGGAGAAAACTAATGAAAAACTGTTTTTT. Translated, it gives CATSSPSEKTNEKLFF.

The V call is TRBV20-1, the J call TRBJ2-3, with D unclear. The V end was cut by 4 bases, the J end by 2 bases, with 10 bases between. The CDR3 spans 13 residues. Germline V gives CDR1 DFQATT, CDR2 SNEGSKA (reference sequence). The CDR3 coding sequence is TGCAGTGCTAAGGGTGAAACCACAGATACGCAGTATTTT. As protein: CSAKGETTDTQYF.

This clonotype was found many times. The chain has TRBV20-1 and TRBJ2-1; D remains ambiguous. Looked up from germline, CDR1 is DFQATT and CDR2 is SNEGSKA (reference sequence). V lost 3 bases to trimming and J lost 0 bases, with 6 bases between them. The CDR3 runs 13 residues. The CDR3 protein is CSASPDSYNEQFF. DNA of the CDR3: TGCAGTGCTAGTCCCGACTCCTACAATGAGCAGTTCTTC.

There are many counts of this clonotype. The chain carries TRBV5-6 and TRBJ2-7; 7 nucleotides match TRBD1. This CDR3 contains 13 residues. Germline lookup yields CDR1 SGHDT and CDR2 YYEEEE. The V gene end was trimmed by 0 bases and the J gene end by 5 bases; junction bases not matched to a gene: 2. CDR3 nucleotides: TGTGCCAGCAGCTTGGGGACAGGTGACGAGCAGTACTTC. Translating it yields CASSLGTGDEQYF.

There are many counts of this clonotype. The CDR3 protein is CASSQDRRFEQFF. DNA of the CDR3: TGCGCCAGCAGCCAAGATAGGAGATTTGAGCAGTTCTTC. V gene TRBV4-3 combines with J gene TRBJ2-1; D unclear. Per the germline V gene, CDR1 is LGHNA and CDR2 is YSLEER. CDR3 length: 13 amino acids. Trimming removed 0 bases at V and 9 bases at J, with 9 bases between.

The rearrangement uses TRBV6-5 and TRBJ1-6; 7 nucleotides match TRBD1. V lost 0 bases, J lost 4 bases, and 3 bases stayed unmatched. The CDR3 consists of 16 residues. Germline lookup yields CDR1 MNHEY and CDR2 SVGAGI. The CDR3 DNA sequence: TGTGCCAGCAGTTACTCGGGACAGAGATATAATTCACCCCTCCACTTT. Translating gives CASSYSGQRYNSPLHF.

This chain joins TRBV20-1 and TRBJ2-7, with 8 bases fitting TRBD2. The J segment lost 3 bases and the V segment lost 3 bases, leaving 13 bases of the junction unmatched. Germline CDR1 is DFQATT and CDR2 is SNEGSKA (reference sequence). The CDR3 totals 16 residues. The CDR3 DNA reads TGCAGTGCTAGCCGAAATCCGGGACTAGGAAACTACGAGCAGTACTTC. Its translation: CSASRNPGLGNYEQYF.

The chain links TRBV7-9 to TRBJ2-2; 8 bases map to TRBD2. Losses at the gene ends were 4 bases for V and 1 base for J; bases not matched to a gene: 2. The V gene's germline CDR1 is SEHNR and CDR2 FQNEAQ (reference sequence). This CDR3 contains 15 residues. The CDR3 nucleotides are TGTGCCAGCAGCTGGACTAGCTGGAACACCGGGGAGCTGTTTTTT. Translated: CASSWTSWNTGELFF.

This clonotype was detected many times. The chain couples TRBV6-6 to TRBJ1-1; D gene unclear. Trimming pared 6 bases from V and 8 bases from J, leaving 10 bases between. The germline gives CDR1 MNHNY, CDR2 SVGAGI (reference sequence). The CDR3 length is 11 residues. The chain's CDR3 is CASSVGEEAFF. The CDR3 nucleotides are TGTGCCAGCAGCGTGGGCGAGGAAGCTTTCTTT.

The rearrangement links TRBV27 to TRBJ1-2; 9 bases align to TRBD1. Germline V gives CDR1 MNHEY, CDR2 SMNVEV (reference sequence). This CDR3 has 13 residues. V shed 6 bases, J shed 2 bases, and the junction held 1 base outside the gene matches. CDR3 DNA: TGTGCCAGCAGAGACAGGGGGAACTATGGCTACACCTTC. Protein sequence: CASRDRGNYGYTF.